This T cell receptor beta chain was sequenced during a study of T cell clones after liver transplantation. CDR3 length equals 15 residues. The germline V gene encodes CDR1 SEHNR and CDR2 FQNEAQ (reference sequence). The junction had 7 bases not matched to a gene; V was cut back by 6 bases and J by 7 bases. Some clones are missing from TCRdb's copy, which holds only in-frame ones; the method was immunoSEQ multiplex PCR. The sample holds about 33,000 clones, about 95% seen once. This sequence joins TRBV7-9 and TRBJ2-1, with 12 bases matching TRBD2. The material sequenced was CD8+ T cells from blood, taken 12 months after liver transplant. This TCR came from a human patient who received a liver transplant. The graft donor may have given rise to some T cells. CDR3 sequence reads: CASRPPSGRGNEQFF. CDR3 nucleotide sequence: TGTGCCAGCAGACCACCTAGCGGGAGGGGTAATGAGCAGTTCTTC.